The next 21 T cell receptor beta chains were all read from a single sample in a study of blood T cell repertoires in COVID-19. Only in-frame clones appear in the TCRdb table, and some are missing; sequencing was by immunoSEQ multiplex PCR. Of 350,000 or so clones listed, about 92% are singletons. Sequencing was done on a sample of PBMCs or T cells enriched from blood (not recorded which). The receptor set was obtained from a woman aged 30 to 39 who had recovered from COVID-19.

This chain connects TRBV28 to TRBJ1-5, with a tentative D call TRBD1 (6 bases). CDR1 is MDHEN, CDR2 SYDVKM, per germline. V lost 5 bases to trimming and J lost 6 bases, with 17 bases between them. There are 15 residues in the CDR3. CDR3 DNA: TGTGCCAGCAGTCTGGGGACACTACCGGGTCAGCCCCAGCATTTT. This encodes CASSLGTLPGQPQHF. The entire variable domain, with the rest obtained from reference TRBV28 and TRBJ1-5, is as follows: DVKVTQSSRYLVKRTGEKVFLECVQDMDHENMFWYRQDPGLGLRLIYFSYDVKMKEKGDIPEGYSVSREKKERFSLILESASTNQTSMYLCASSLGTLPGQPQHFGDGTRLSIL.

The V and J genes are TRBV4-3 and TRBJ2-1, with TRBD2 matching 14 bases. V was clipped by 1 base and J by 8 bases; unmatched bases: 10. This CDR3 comprises 18 residues. CDR1 is LGHNA, CDR2 YSLEER, per germline. This CDR3 reads CASSQGPTSGGASDEQFF. The DNA for the CDR3 is TGCGCCAGCAGCCAAGGCCCGACTAGCGGGGGGGCCTCCGATGAGCAGTTCTTC.

V and J are TRBV5-4 and TRBJ2-3; TRBD2 agrees at 7 bases. V trimming: 7 bases; J trimming: 5 bases; junction bases outside the gene matches: 4. This CDR3 spans 12 amino acids. Germline CDR1 is SGHNT and CDR2 is YYREEE (reference sequence). The CDR3 DNA follows: TGTGCCAGCTCGTCGGGAGGAGATACGCAGTATTTT. It codes for CASSSGGDTQYF.

V gene TRBV6-5 combines with J gene TRBJ1-2; D may be TRBD1 (5 bases). V was cut by 7 bases and J by 7 bases, with 10 bases left in between. Per germline, CDR1 MNHEY and CDR2 SVGAGI. This CDR3 is 11 amino acids long. This CDR3 reads CASMAGGGYTF. The CDR3 region has the DNA TGTGCCAGCATGGCGGGGGGTGGCTACACCTTC.

This clone has only a few counts. CDR3 in DNA: TGCGCCAGCAGCCAAGACGGGGCACAGGGGGTTGAAAAACTGTTTTTT. Its translation: CASSQDGAQGVEKLFF. This chain uses TRBV4-3 with TRBJ1-4; 8 nucleotides line up with TRBD1. Germline CDR1 and CDR2: LGHNA and YSLEER. This CDR3 region has 16 residues. Trimming at V came to 0 bases and at J to 7 bases, leaving 7 bases not matched to a gene.

This clone was seen only a few times. The V gene is TRBV27, the J gene TRBJ1-5; tentative D call: TRBD1 (5 bases). The V end was cut by 8 bases, the J end by 4 bases, with 6 bases between. Germline V CDR1 and CDR2: MNHEY, SMNVEV (reference sequence). There are 11 residues in the CDR3. The CDR3 region has the DNA TGTGCCAGCGGGGGGAATCAGCCCCAGCATTTT. Its translation is CASGGNQPQHF.

This chain links TRBV12-3 or TRBV12-4 with TRBJ1-5; 7 bases line up with TRBD1. The CDR3 has 13 residues. V shed 5 bases and J 4 bases; nucleotides not matched to a gene: 2. The CDR3 loop reads CASSGTANQPQHF. In nucleotides, the CDR3 is TGTGCCAGCAGTGGGACAGCTAATCAGCCCCAGCATTTT.

The chain has TRBV5-4 and TRBJ2-6, with TRBD1 identical over 8 bases. V shed 0 bases, J shed 4 bases, and the junction held 3 bases outside the gene matches. Germline-derived CDR1 and CDR2 are SGHNT and YYREEE (reference sequence). CDR3 length equals 16 residues. CDR3 sequence reads: CASSLGQGAGANVLTF. Written as DNA, the CDR3 is TGTGCCAGCAGCTTGGGTCAGGGGGCAGGGGCCAACGTCCTGACTTTC.

The chain employs TRBV4-1 and TRBJ1-6; perhaps TRBD1 as D (5 bases). Germline loops: CDR1 MGHRA, CDR2 YSYEKL. The CDR3 is 13 residues long. Trimming took 2 bases from V and 10 from J, leaving 9 bases between them. Here the CDR3 DNA reads TGCGCCAGCAGCCAAACAGGTAGATCACCCCTCCACTTT. It is translated as CASSQTGRSPLHF.

The V and J genes are TRBV29-1 and TRBJ1-1; D might be TRBD1 (5 bases). CDR1 is SQVTM, CDR2 ANQGSEA, per germline. The CDR3 is 11 residues long. Trimming cost V 4 bases and J 6 bases, with 9 bases left between them. In nucleotides, the CDR3 is TGCAGCGTTGTCAGGGATGCTGAAGCTTTCTTT. Its translation is CSVVRDAEAFF.

The rearrangement uses TRBV28 and TRBJ1-1; D call uncertain. The germline gives CDR1 MDHEN, CDR2 SYDVKM. The CDR3 length is 11 residues. V gave up 4 bases and J gave up 4 bases, with 4 bases separating them. CDR3 in DNA: TGTGCCAGCAGTTCCCTCACTGAAGCTTTCTTT. Amino acids: CASSSLTEAFF.

The V gene is TRBV19, the J gene TRBJ1-2; TRBD1 matches 11 bases. The CDR3 runs 15 residues. V dropped 5 bases and J dropped 4; count of bases not matched to a gene: 6. Germline loops: CDR1 LNHDA, CDR2 SQIVND (reference sequence). This CDR3 is CASSPWTGGSYGYTF. In nucleotides, the CDR3 is TGTGCCAGTAGTCCTTGGACAGGGGGCAGCTATGGCTACACCTTC.

This chain uses TRBV21-1 with TRBJ2-5; the listed D gene, TRBD2, was not tested against the DNA. TRBV21-1 is a known pseudogene. CDR3 length: 16 residues. The CDR3 region is CASSTPGSGRSETQYF. As DNA, the CDR3 is TGTGCCAGCAGCACCCCGGGTAGCGGGAGGAGTGAGACCCAGTACTTC.

The chain combines TRBV6-5 with TRBJ1-2; TRBD1 aligns across 10 bases. Germline assignment: CDR1 MNHEY and CDR2 SVGAGI. With V trimmed by 2 bases and J by 6 bases, 3 bases remained unmatched. The CDR3 has 14 amino acids. The CDR3 DNA reads as TGTGCCAGCAGTTACGGGGACAGGGGCGATGGCTACACCTTC. Protein product: CASSYGDRGDGYTF.

The CDR3 loop is CASSLSANEETQYF. DNA of the CDR3: TGTGCCAGCAGCTTATCTGCTAACGAAGAGACCCAGTACTTC. This chain links TRBV7-6 with TRBJ2-5, with D unclear. The CDR3 is 14 residues long. Germline CDR1 is SGHVS and CDR2 is FNYEAQ. The V end lost 2 bases, the J end lost 3 bases, and 10 bases lay between the germline ends.

The rearrangement links TRBV10-3 to TRBJ1-2; D is unclear. Germline V gene lookup returns CDR1 ENHRY and CDR2 SYGVKD. The CDR3 covers 13 residues. V shed 5 bases and J shed 4 bases, with 11 bases lying between them. In DNA form, the CDR3 reads TGTGCCATCAGTCAGGAACCTATCTATGGCTACACCTTC. Translation: CAISQEPIYGYTF.

Note on this clone: The junction does not match germline at one end; this may be a read error. V usage is TRBV28 and J usage is TRBJ2-1; D gene uncertain. The CDR3 extends over 15 amino acids. Germline assignment: CDR1 MDHEN and CDR2 SYDVKM. CDR3 amino acids: CASSKWAMIPNGQFF. CDR3 coding DNA: TGTGCCAGCAGTAAGTGGGCTATGATACCCAATGGGCAGTTCTTC.

V gene TRBV20-1 combines with J gene TRBJ1-2, with D uncertain. Trimming pared 4 bases from V and 3 bases from J, leaving 6 bases between. The CDR3 runs 11 residues. Germline CDR1 reads DFQATT; CDR2 reads SNEGSKA (reference sequence). DNA for the CDR3: TGCAGTGCTACTCAGTACTATGGCTACACCTTC. This sequence encodes CSATQYYGYTF.

This chain links TRBV7-2 with TRBJ2-5; TRBD2 matches 12 bases. The length of the CDR3 is 16 residues. V shed 4 bases, J shed 4 bases, and the junction held 7 bases outside the gene matches. Germline V lookup: CDR1 SGHTA, CDR2 FQGNSA. CDR3 bases: TGTGCCAGCAGCTACCTAGCGGGGGGGCTCGCAGAGACCCAGTACTTC. Its translation is CASSYLAGGLAETQYF.

The DNA for the CDR3 is TGTGCCAGTACCCCGGGACACGAATACAATGAGCAGTTCTTC. Encoded protein: CASTPGHEYNEQFF. The chain has TRBV19 and TRBJ2-1; TRBD1 is a possible D gene (6 bases). Trimming removed 7 bases at V and 4 bases at J, with 14 bases between. The germline gives CDR1 LNHDA, CDR2 SQIVND (reference sequence). CDR3 length equals 14 residues.

This clone was observed a few times. This chain uses TRBV14 with TRBJ1-2; 8 bases are a match to TRBD1. Germline V CDR1 and CDR2: SGHDN, FVKESK. The CDR3 is made up of 12 amino acids. Losses at the gene ends were 8 bases for V and 12 bases for J; bases not matched to a gene: 11. For the CDR3, the DNA is TGTGCCAGCCACCAGGGGACAGGCCTCCACACCTTC. Its translation is CASHQGTGLHTF.